What follows are 23 T cell receptor beta chains derived from one specimen sequenced in a study of T cell responses to AZD1222 COVID-19 vaccine. Sequencing used immunoSEQ multiplex PCR; TCRdb keeps in-frame clones, though not all of them. The data contain 150,000 or so clones, about nine tenths of them singletons. The specimen comprised peripheral blood, sampled on day 0 of AZD1222 vaccination. The source is an adult in good health.

The chain recombines TRBV30 with TRBJ1-2; D may be TRBD1 (6 bases). CDR1 GTSNPN and CDR2 SVGIG come from the germline V gene (reference sequence). V shed 4 bases and J shed 7 bases, with 13 bases lying between them. This CDR3 is 12 amino acids long. The DNA of the CDR3 is TGTGCCTGGACCCTACAGGGTCGTGGCTACACCTTC. It is translated as CAWTLQGRGYTF.

The chain uses TRBV7-2 and TRBJ2-7; possibly TRBD2 for D (6 bases). Germline CDR1 and CDR2: SGHTA and FQGNSA. V was clipped by 2 bases and J by 2 bases, with 13 bases between them. The CDR3 is 15 amino acids. The CDR3 region is CASSLRASDAYEQYF. The CDR3 DNA follows: TGTGCCAGCAGCTTAAGGGCTAGCGATGCCTACGAGCAGTACTTC.

The chain employs TRBV6-2 or TRBV6-3 and TRBJ2-1, with 8 bases fitting TRBD2. Unmatched junction bases numbered 17, after V lost 1 base and J lost 6 bases. Germline V gives CDR1 MNHEY, CDR2 SVGEGT. The CDR3 consists of 19 residues. The DNA for the CDR3 is TGTGCCAGCAGTTACTTTTTGGGTGGGAGTAGCGGGGTGCCCAATGAGCAGTTCTTC. Translated, it gives CASSYFLGGSSGVPNEQFF.

On this clone itself: Other DNA sequences in the sample encode the same CDR3. The chain uses TRBV11-2 and TRBJ1-5; D is unclear. Germline CDR1 reads SGHAT; CDR2 reads FQNNGV. CDR3 length: 12 residues. V was cut by 3 bases and J by 1 base, with 1 base left in between. The CDR3 is CASSLSNQPQHF. The DNA for the CDR3 is TGTGCCAGCAGCTTGAGCAATCAGCCCCAGCATTTT.

This clone occurred a few times. The chain joins TRBV28 to TRBJ1-2; 8 bases are a match to TRBD1. Germline V gene sequence: CDR1 MDHEN, CDR2 SYDVKM. The CDR3 extends over 16 amino acids. Trimming at V came to 2 bases and at J to 8 bases, leaving 13 bases not matched to a gene. CDR3 loop: CASSLQGQGRLGGYTF. The CDR3 DNA is TGTGCCAGCAGTTTACAAGGACAGGGAAGGTTGGGAGGCTACACCTTC.

J is TRBJ1-2 and V is TRBV29-1, with D possibly being TRBD1 (6 bases). The CDR3 extends over 13 amino acids. V shed 6 bases and J shed 3 bases, with 14 bases lying between them. Germline CDR1 reads SQVTM; CDR2 reads ANQGSEA. CDR3 sequence: CSVPRGSHYGYTF. CDR3 DNA sequence: TGCAGCGTCCCAAGGGGGAGTCACTATGGCTACACCTTC.

The chain is built from TRBV7-7 and TRBJ2-5; D is possibly TRBD1 or TRBD2 (5 bases each). Deletions cut 2 bases from V and 5 bases from J, with 12 bases between. The germline CDR1 and CDR2 sequences are SSHAT and FNYEAQ (reference sequence). The CDR3 contains 14 residues. The CDR3 coding sequence is TGTGCCAGCAGCTTATGGCAGGGAGATGAGACCCAGTACTTC. Encoded protein: CASSLWQGDETQYF.

The V gene is TRBV14, the J gene TRBJ2-7; TRBD1 or TRBD2 may be the D gene (5 bases each). The germline V gene encodes CDR1 SGHDN and CDR2 FVKESK. V was shortened by 5 bases and J by 2 bases, with 19 bases between the two germline ends. This CDR3 has 16 residues. CDR3 in DNA: TGTGCCAGCAGCTATAACTCCGGGGCAGATGCCTACGAGCAGTACTTC. This translates into CASSYNSGADAYEQYF. The full variable domain, its missing parts supplied by reference TRBV14 and TRBJ2-7, is EAGVTQFPSHSVIEKGQTVTLRCDPISGHDNLYWYRRVMGKEIKFLLHFVKESKQDESGMPNNRFLAERTGGTYSTLKVQPAELEDSGVYFCASSYNSGADAYEQYFGPGTRLTVT.

V and J are TRBV5-5 and TRBJ2-1; D is uncertain. This CDR3 is 16 amino acids long. V was clipped by 0 bases and J by 0 bases, with 10 bases between them. Germline V lookup: CDR1 SGHKS, CDR2 YYEKEE (reference sequence). Here the CDR3 reads CASSLERTSSYNEQFF. The CDR3 nucleotides are TGTGCCAGCAGCTTGGAAAGAACAAGCTCCTACAATGAGCAGTTCTTC.

The chain couples TRBV19 to TRBJ1-1, with D perhaps TRBD1 (5 bases). The V end was cut by 2 bases, the J end by 3 bases, with 13 bases between. Per germline, CDR1 LNHDA and CDR2 SQIVND (reference sequence). CDR3 length: 15 amino acids. Written as DNA, the CDR3 is TGTGCCAGTAGTATAAGGTCCAGGGAGTACACTGAAGCTTTCTTT. It yields the protein CASSIRSREYTEAFF.

The chain joins TRBV20-1 to TRBJ1-5; the D gene is possibly TRBD1 (5 bases). Trimming took 3 bases from V and 1 from J, leaving 13 bases between them. The CDR3 sequence is 15 residues long. Germline assignment: CDR1 DFQATT and CDR2 SNEGSKA (reference sequence). In DNA, the CDR3 is TGCAGTGCTAGTTCTGGGGGACGGAGCAATCAGCCCCAGCATTTT. This gives the protein CSASSGGRSNQPQHF.

The genes are TRBV30 and TRBJ1-2; D is unresolved. The CDR3 consists of 13 residues. Germline CDR1 GTSNPN, CDR2 SVGIG (reference sequence). Trimming pared 0 bases from V and 8 bases from J, leaving 13 bases between. The CDR3 is CAWSVSRLGGYTF. CDR3 bases: TGTGCCTGGAGTGTATCCCGCCTCGGGGGCTACACCTTC.

The chain links TRBV7-9 to TRBJ2-7; 9 nucleotides line up with TRBD1. The germline V gene encodes CDR1 SEHNR and CDR2 FQNEAQ (reference sequence). J was trimmed by 2 bases and V by 5 bases; bases with no gene match: 10. This CDR3 region has 16 residues. The CDR3 here is CASSIRGQGSTYEQYF. For the CDR3, the DNA is TGTGCCAGCAGCATACGGGGACAGGGATCTACCTACGAGCAGTACTTC.

The rearrangement links TRBV24-1 to TRBJ2-7; 7 bases are a match to TRBD1. The ends lost 6 bases at V and 3 bases at J; junction bases unmatched: 4. This CDR3 region has 13 residues. Germline CDR1 reads KGHDR; CDR2 reads SFDVKD. The CDR3 nucleotides are TGTGCCACCAGTAGGGCAGGGGGCTACGAGCAGTACTTC. Protein: CATSRAGGYEQYF.

The chain recombines TRBV5-4 with TRBJ2-1; D unresolved. V lost 1 base, J lost 6 bases, and 11 bases lay in between. Germline-derived CDR1 and CDR2 are SGHNT and YYREEE (reference sequence). The CDR3 runs to 14 residues. This CDR3 is CASSLFPGPNEQFF. The CDR3 region has the DNA TGTGCCAGCAGCTTGTTCCCTGGTCCCAATGAGCAGTTCTTC.

This rearrangement joins TRBV13 to TRBJ1-6; no reliable D call. Trimming removed 8 bases from V and 8 bases from J, with 7 bases in between. The germline V gene has CDR1 PRHDT and CDR2 FYEKMQ (reference sequence). The CDR3 length is 11 residues. This CDR3 reads CASRGDSPLHF. CDR3 in DNA: TGTGCCAGCCGGGGAGATTCACCCCTCCACTTT.

The chain employs TRBV18 and TRBJ2-1; D not resolved. CDR1 and CDR2 (germline): KGHSH, LQKENI. The CDR3 spans 11 residues. V lost 6 bases to trimming and J lost 7 bases, with 7 bases between them. The CDR3 nucleotides read TGTGCCAGCTCCTACGGTAATGAGCAGTTCTTC. Translated: CASSYGNEQFF.

V and J are TRBV5-1 and TRBJ2-7, with TRBD2 as a possible D gene (6 bases). This CDR3 is 14 amino acids long. Trimming shortened V by 3 bases and J by 3 bases, and 13 bases separated the two germline ends. Germline CDR1 is SGHRS and CDR2 is YFSETQ. The CDR3 DNA sequence: TGCGCCAGCAGCTCTCAGCCGGGGGACTACGAGCAGTACTTC. Amino acids: CASSSQPGDYEQYF.

The CDR3 coding sequence is TGCGCCAGCAGCTCCAACACCCCAGGAGGTGGAAACACCATATATTTT. This translates into CASSSNTPGGGNTIYF. The J gene is TRBJ1-3, the V gene TRBV5-1; no clear D gene. Germline V gene sequence: CDR1 SGHRS, CDR2 YFSETQ. V lost 3 bases to trimming and J lost 3 bases, with 16 bases between them. This CDR3 region has 16 residues.

The gene calls are TRBV10-3 and TRBJ2-3; 9 positions match TRBD1. Trimming took 5 bases from V and 5 from J; bases not matched to a gene: 8. Germline loops: CDR1 ENHRY, CDR2 SYGVKD. The length of the CDR3 is 15 residues. In DNA, the CDR3 is TGTGCCATCAGTTCAACAGGGGGCGCGAAAGATACGCAGTATTTT. As protein: CAISSTGGAKDTQYF.

The chain is built from TRBV27 and TRBJ2-1, with TRBD1 identical over 9 bases. From germline, CDR1 is MNHEY and CDR2 SMNVEV (reference sequence). CDR3 length: 14 residues. Losses at the gene ends were 3 bases for V and 4 bases for J; bases not matched to a gene: 1. Here the CDR3 reads CASSLGTGYNEQFF. CDR3 sequence (DNA): TGTGCCAGCAGTTTGGGGACAGGGTACAATGAGCAGTTCTTC.

The chain joins TRBV27 to TRBJ2-1; D is possibly TRBD2 (5 bases). The V gene's germline CDR1 is MNHEY and CDR2 SMNVEV (reference sequence). The CDR3 contains 14 residues. Trimming took 4 bases from V and 4 from J, leaving 11 bases between them. The CDR3 DNA sequence: TGTGCCAGCAGTTCAAGGACTGGGTACAATGAGCAGTTCTTC. Protein product: CASSSRTGYNEQFF.

V gene TRBV6-2 or TRBV6-3 combines with J gene TRBJ2-7, with 9 bases aligning to TRBD1. Losses at the gene ends were 5 bases for V and 3 bases for J; bases not matched to a gene: 5. The CDR3 sequence is 14 residues long. The V gene's germline CDR1 is MNHEY and CDR2 SVGEGT. CDR3 protein: CASSEGTGFYEQYF. The DNA for the CDR3 is TGTGCCAGCAGTGAGGGGACAGGGTTCTACGAGCAGTACTTC.